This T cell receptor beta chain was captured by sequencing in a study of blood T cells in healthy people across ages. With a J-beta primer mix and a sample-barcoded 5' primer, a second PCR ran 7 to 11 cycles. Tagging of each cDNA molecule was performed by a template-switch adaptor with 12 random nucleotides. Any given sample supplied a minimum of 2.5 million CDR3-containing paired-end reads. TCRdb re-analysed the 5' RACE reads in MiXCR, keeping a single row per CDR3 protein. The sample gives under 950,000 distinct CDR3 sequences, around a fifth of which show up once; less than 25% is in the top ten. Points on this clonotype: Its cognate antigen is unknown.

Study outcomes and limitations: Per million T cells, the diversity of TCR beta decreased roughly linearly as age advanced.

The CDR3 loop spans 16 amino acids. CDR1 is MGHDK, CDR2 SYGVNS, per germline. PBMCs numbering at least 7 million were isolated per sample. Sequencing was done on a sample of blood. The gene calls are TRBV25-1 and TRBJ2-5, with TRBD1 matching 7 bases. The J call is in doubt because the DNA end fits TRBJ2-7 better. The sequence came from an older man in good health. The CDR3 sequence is CASSEPRFQGAYEQYV. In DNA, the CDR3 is TGTGCCAGCAGTGAACCGCGGTTTCAGGGGGCCTACGAGCAGTACGTC.